The 27 T cell receptor beta chains below all came from one sample that was sequenced in a study of shared clonotypes between healthy human individuals. Data came from immunoSEQ multiplex PCR; TCRdb stores just in-frame clones and leaves some out. This table has about 1.1 million clones, roughly 77% appearing once. Sequenced sample: memory CD4+ T cells from PBMCs. Subset specified: CD45RA-negative fraction. The receptor set was obtained from a man between 18 and 29 years old in good health. Some clones in this sample may be carry-over from other donors' samples.

In its sample, this clone was seen once. The chain combines TRBV15 with TRBJ2-5; perhaps D is TRBD1 or TRBD2 (5 bases each). Germline lookup yields CDR1 LNHNV and CDR2 YYDKDF (reference sequence). The CDR3 contains 18 residues. V was cut by 0 bases and J by 2 bases, with 19 bases left in between. CDR3 coding DNA: TGTGCCACCAGCAGAGATCCCATGGCAGGGACCAGTCAAGAGACCCAGTACTTC. Translation gives CATSRDPMAGTSQETQYF.

The genes are TRBV4-1 and TRBJ2-2; no definite D call. Germline CDR1 and CDR2: MGHRA and YSYEKL. There are 15 residues in the CDR3. The ends were cut back, 0 bases at V and 4 bases at J, with 9 bases in the middle. Written as DNA, the CDR3 is TGCGCCAGCAGCCAAGATCCCACCGGCACCGGGGAGCTGTTTTTT. It codes for CASSQDPTGTGELFF.

The chain combines TRBV4-1 with TRBJ2-2, with 12 bases aligning to TRBD2. Trimming cost V 0 bases and J 5 bases; bases outside gene matches: 4. This CDR3 comprises 17 residues. CDR1 MGHRA and CDR2 YSYEKL come from the germline V gene. As DNA, the CDR3 is TGCGCCAGCAGCCAAGATCTGGGGACTAGCGGGACCGGGGAGCTGTTTTTT. Residues: CASSQDLGTSGTGELFF.

Written as DNA, the CDR3 is TGTGCCAGCAGCCACCTGGGACAGGGGAGTATGAACACTGAAGCTTTCTTT. This sequence encodes CASSHLGQGSMNTEAFF. V gene TRBV16 combines with J gene TRBJ1-1; TRBD1 matches 10 bases. The CDR3 has 17 amino acids. J was trimmed by 0 bases and V by 3 bases; bases with no gene match: 7. Germline CDR1 and CDR2: KGHSY and FQNENV.

The genes are TRBV5-1 and TRBJ1-3; D gene unclear. The V gene's germline CDR1 is SGHRS and CDR2 YFSETQ. This CDR3 region has 14 residues. V was shortened by 2 bases and J by 4 bases, with 10 bases between the two germline ends. The DNA for the CDR3 is TGCGCCAGCAGCTTACTGACTGACGGAAACACCATATATTTT. Translating gives CASSLLTDGNTIYF.

This clone was recorded at least ten times. This same CDR3 is encoded by further DNA sequences in the sample. The chain uses TRBV18 and TRBJ1-5; D ambiguous. Germline V gene sequence: CDR1 KGHSH, CDR2 LQKENI. With 3 bases removed from V and 4 bases from J, the gap between germline ends came to 10 bases. The CDR3 has 14 residues. CDR3 bases: TGTGCCAGCTCACCCTCAGTGGGGAATCAGCCCCAGCATTTT. Encoded protein: CASSPSVGNQPQHF.

A word on this clone: One junction end disagrees with the germline gene, perhaps due to a read error. The chain employs TRBV28 and TRBJ2-5; D gene unclear. This CDR3 is built from 13 residues. CDR1 and CDR2 (germline): MDHEN, SYDVKM. The CDR3 here is CASSLPPQGTQYF. The CDR3 nucleotides are TGTGCCAGCAGTTTACCCCCCCAAGGGACCCAGTACTTC.

The chain carries TRBV5-5 and TRBJ2-3; D remains ambiguous. Trimming took off 4 bases at V and 0 bases at J, with 18 bases between the two ends. The CDR3 sequence is 17 residues long. Looked up from germline, CDR1 is SGHKS and CDR2 is YYEKEE (reference sequence). The CDR3 sequence: CASSPVAGQASTDTQYF. In DNA, the CDR3 is TGTGCCAGCAGCCCTGTGGCAGGCCAAGCTAGCACAGATACGCAGTATTTT.

The chain joins TRBV29-1 to TRBJ2-1; no definite D call. The CDR3 covers 15 residues. The germline CDR1 and CDR2 sequences are SQVTM and ANQGSEA. V lost 7 bases, J lost 7 bases, and 23 bases lay in between. The CDR3, as DNA: TGCAGCGCCCGGTGGGCACTAACCCTAGGGAATGAGCAGTTCTTC. This gives the protein CSARWALTLGNEQFF.

The V gene is TRBV9, the J gene TRBJ2-3; no reliable D call. The V gene's germline CDR1 is SGDLS and CDR2 YYNGEE. With 0 bases removed from V and 1 base from J, the gap between germline ends came to 9 bases. This CDR3 has 15 amino acids. CDR3 sequence reads: CASSVAQGGTDTQYF. Written as DNA, the CDR3 is TGTGCCAGCAGCGTAGCACAAGGCGGCACAGATACGCAGTATTTT.

Points on this clone: Other DNA variants within this sample encode the same CDR3. This chain uses TRBV28 with TRBJ2-7; no definite D call. The CDR3 has 13 residues. Germline CDR1 is MDHEN and CDR2 is SYDVKM. Trimming pared 10 bases from V and 6 bases from J, leaving 19 bases between. CDR3 bases: TGTGCCACCACTTCCAGGACGCCCTTCGAGCAGTACTTC. Protein: CATTSRTPFEQYF.

The J gene is TRBJ2-2, the V gene TRBV7-3, with TRBD1 matching over 9 bases. This CDR3 region has 20 residues. The germline V gene has CDR1 SGHTA and CDR2 FQGTGA. V lost 8 bases and J lost 0; bases outside the gene matches: 19. CDR3 DNA: TGTGCCAGCCCGGTGGGGACAGGGACTCAGCGGGGCACGAACACCGGGGAGCTGTTTTTT. Protein product: CASPVGTGTQRGTNTGELFF. Full variable domain (remainder filled in from reference TRBV7-3 and TRBJ2-2): GAGVSQTPSNKVTEKGKYVELRCDPISGHTALYWYRQSLGQGPEFLIYFQGTGAADDSGLPNDRFFAVRPEGSVSTLKIQRTERGDSAVYLCASPVGTGTQRGTNTGELFFGEGSRLTVL.

The chain uses TRBV6-1 and TRBJ1-2; D is perhaps TRBD1 (5 bases). This CDR3 comprises 14 residues. With 8 bases removed from V and 4 bases from J, the gap between germline ends came to 17 bases. Germline V lookup: CDR1 MNHNS, CDR2 SASEGT. Here the CDR3 reads CASLRGDHSYGYTF. In nucleotides, the CDR3 is TGTGCCAGCCTGCGCGGGGACCATTCCTATGGCTACACCTTC.

V is TRBV6-5 and J is TRBJ1-5, with D possibly being TRBD1 (5 bases). V gave up 7 bases and J gave up 6 bases, with 13 bases separating them. Germline V gives CDR1 MNHEY, CDR2 SVGAGI. The CDR3 totals 13 residues. Here the CDR3 reads CASNQGLGQPQHF. The CDR3 DNA sequence: TGTGCCAGCAATCAGGGTTTGGGTCAGCCCCAGCATTTT.

The V call is TRBV7-2, the J call TRBJ1-5, with D possibly being TRBD1 (5 bases). V lost 10 bases, J lost 6 bases, and 16 bases lay in between. The CDR3 covers 13 residues. Looked up from germline, CDR1 is SGHTA and CDR2 is FQGNSA. DNA for the CDR3: TGTGCCACCTCATGGGGGGTTGCTCAGCCCCAGCATTTT. It codes for CATSWGVAQPQHF.

V usage is TRBV28 and J usage is TRBJ1-1, with D perhaps TRBD1 (5 bases). Trimming took 8 bases from V and 2 from J, leaving 21 bases between them. This CDR3 comprises 16 residues. CDR1 is MDHEN, CDR2 SYDVKM, per germline. CDR3 sequence: CASDTPGRSGNTEAFF. The CDR3, as DNA: TGTGCCAGCGATACCCCGGGGCGAAGTGGAAACACTGAAGCTTTCTTT.

The genes are TRBV27 and TRBJ1-5, with 10 bases identical to TRBD1. With 8 bases clipped from V and 4 bases from J, the junction kept 5 bases outside the gene matches. Germline V gives CDR1 MNHEY, CDR2 SMNVEV (reference sequence). The CDR3 runs 14 residues. CDR3 protein: CASRGTGANQPQHF. DNA for the CDR3: TGTGCCAGCCGCGGGACAGGGGCAAATCAGCCCCAGCATTTT.

The chain carries TRBV7-2 and TRBJ2-3; 9 bases are a match to TRBD2. Losses at the gene ends were 5 bases for V and 4 bases for J; bases not matched to a gene: 7. The germline CDR1 and CDR2 sequences are SGHTA and FQGNSA. The CDR3 length is 15 residues. CDR3 residues: CASSNSGRSADTQYF. The CDR3 coding sequence is TGTGCCAGCAGCAATAGCGGGAGATCGGCAGATACGCAGTATTTT. The entire variable domain, with the rest obtained from reference TRBV7-2 and TRBJ2-3, is as follows: GAGVSQSPSNKVTEKGKDVELRCDPISGHTALYWYRQSLGQGLEFLIYFQGNSAPDKSGLPSDRFSAERTGGSVSTLTIQRTQQEDSAVYLCASSNSGRSADTQYFGPGTRLTVL.

On this clone itself: A much larger clone is a single base away; this may be a read error. The V call is TRBV7-2, the J call TRBJ2-1, with a possible D match to TRBD2 (5 bases). In germline, CDR1 is SGHTA, CDR2 FQGNSA. V lost 4 bases to trimming and J lost 7 bases, with 14 bases between them. This CDR3 has 14 residues. The CDR3 DNA sequence: TGTGCCAGCAGCTCCCTTACTGGCGGGAATGAGCAGTTCTTC. Amino acids: CASSSLTGGNEQFF.

This clone was detected a few times. The rearrangement uses TRBV30 and TRBJ2-2; no definite D call. The V and J ends lost 2 bases and 6 bases respectively, with 7 bases between them. CDR1 and CDR2 (germline): GTSNPN, SVGIG (reference sequence). This CDR3 spans 12 amino acids. CDR3 loop: CAWSKVPGELFF. The CDR3 region has the DNA TGTGCCTGGAGTAAGGTACCCGGGGAGCTGTTTTTT.

A note on this clone: Because the CDR3 is missing its conserved closing phenylalanine or tryptophan, this is likely a read error. Because the CDR3's place on the DNA is in doubt, the DNA is left out and the CDR3 is given as listed by TCRdb. The gene calls are TRBV20-1 and TRBJ1-2; TRBD1 is taken as the D call from the table, unchecked against the DNA. Germline CDR1 is DFQATT and CDR2 is SNEGSKA (reference sequence). Ends included, the CDR3 has 11 residues. CDR3 sequence: CSARLQGPSVI.

Comments on this clone: This may arise from a read error, as a much more abundant clone is one base away. The chain uses TRBV30 and TRBJ2-3; unclear D gene. The CDR3 extends over 11 amino acids. Per germline, CDR1 GTSNPN and CDR2 SVGIG (reference sequence). The CDR3: CACSLSHTRYF. The CDR3 DNA is TGTGCCTGTTCCCTAAGCCACACGCGGTATTTT.

The chain uses TRBV29-1 and TRBJ2-7, with 8 bases identical to TRBD1. V shed 0 bases and J 6 bases; nucleotides not matched to a gene: 16. Looked up from germline, CDR1 is SQVTM and CDR2 is ANQGSEA. The CDR3 is made up of 17 amino acids. This CDR3 reads CSVEDSKDREFWGEQYF. CDR3 in DNA: TGCAGCGTTGAAGATTCGAAGGACAGGGAGTTCTGGGGCGAGCAGTACTTC.

The chain combines TRBV14 with TRBJ1-2; 7 bases line up with TRBD1. With V trimmed by 1 base and J by 0 bases, 8 bases remained unmatched. CDR1 and CDR2 (germline): SGHDN, FVKESK. This CDR3 region has 17 residues. CDR3 DNA sequence: TGTGCCAGCAGCCAAGCCCGAGGGGGCACAGCTAACTATGGCTACACCTTC. Its protein product is CASSQARGGTANYGYTF.

This clone was counted between two and nine times. DNA of the CDR3: TGTGCCAGCAGCGCACAGACTGCTTCGACGCAGTATTTT. Its protein product is CASSAQTASTQYF. The J gene is TRBJ2-3, the V gene TRBV9; D not certain. The germline V gene has CDR1 SGDLS and CDR2 YYNGEE. The CDR3 sequence is 13 residues long. V lost 3 bases and J lost 9, with 14 bases in between.

This clone was seen only a few times. J is TRBJ1-2 and V is TRBV28; 7 nucleotides line up with TRBD1. V trimming: 5 bases; J trimming: 4 bases; junction bases outside the gene matches: 10. Germline V lookup: CDR1 MDHEN, CDR2 SYDVKM. This CDR3 is built from 15 residues. The CDR3: CASSPYRGGAYGYTF. The CDR3 DNA reads TGTGCCAGCAGTCCTTATAGAGGGGGCGCCTATGGCTACACCTTC.

The J gene is TRBJ2-3, the V gene TRBV11-3; TRBD1 matches at 8 bases. Trimming took 5 bases from V and 1 from J; bases not matched to a gene: 5. The CDR3 length is 15 residues. Germline V gene sequence: CDR1 SGHNT, CDR2 YENEEA. The CDR3 bases are TGTGCCAGCAGCCCGCAGGGGGCTGGCACAGATACGCAGTATTTT. Protein product: CASSPQGAGTDTQYF. The whole variable domain, remainder taken from reference TRBV11-3 and TRBJ2-3, is EAGVVQSPRYKIIEKKQPVAFWCNPISGHNTLYWYLQNLGQGPELLIRYENEEAVDDSQLPKDRFSAERLKGVDSTLKIQPAELGDSAVYLCASSPQGAGTDTQYFGPGTRLTVL.